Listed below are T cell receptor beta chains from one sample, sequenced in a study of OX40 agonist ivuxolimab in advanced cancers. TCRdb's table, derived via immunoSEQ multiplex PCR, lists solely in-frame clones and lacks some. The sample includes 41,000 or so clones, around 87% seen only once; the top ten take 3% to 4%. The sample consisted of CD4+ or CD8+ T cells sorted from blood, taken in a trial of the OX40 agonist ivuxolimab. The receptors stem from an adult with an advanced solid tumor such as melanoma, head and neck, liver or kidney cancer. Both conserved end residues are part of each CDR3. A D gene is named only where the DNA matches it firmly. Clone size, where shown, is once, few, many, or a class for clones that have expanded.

CSVGEAGTSTDTQYF	TGCAGCGTCGGAGAAGCGGGAACTAGCACAGATACGCAGTATTTT	TRBJ2-3	TRBV29-1	.	TRBD2
CASSLQRGSGRTDTQYF	TGTGCCAGCAGCTTGCAGCGTGGTAGCGGGAGGACAGATACGCAGTATTTT	TRBJ2-3	TRBV5-4	.	TRBD2
CASSCLPGELFF	TGTGCCAGCAGCTGTTTACCCGGGGAGCTGTTTTTT	TRBJ2-2	TRBV7-4	.	.
CASSTPTGEYEQYF	TGTGCCAGCAGTACCCCGACAGGGGAATACGAGCAGTACTTC	TRBJ2-7	TRBV6-1	.	TRBD1
CASSRVQQETQYF	TGCGCCAGCAGCAGGGTACAGCAAGAGACCCAGTACTTC	TRBJ2-5	TRBV5-1	.	.
CASSLWDRGNEQFF	TGTGCCAGCAGCTTATGGGACAGGGGAAATGAGCAGTTCTTC	TRBJ2-1	TRBV7-2	.	TRBD1
CASSRSGTPYAGELFF	TGCGCCAGCAGCCGCTCCGGGACTCCTTACGCCGGGGAGCTGTTTTTT	TRBJ2-2	TRBV4-3	.	.
CASSPDPSSYNEQFF	TGTGCCAGCAGCCCCGACCCGAGCTCCTACAATGAGCAGTTCTTC	TRBJ2-1	TRBV7-2	.	.
CASSLSQRRHNEQFF	TGTGCCAGCAGCTTGTCTCAACGGCGACACAATGAGCAGTTCTTC	TRBJ2-1	TRBV5-4	few	.
CARSLESPSDTQYF	TGTGCCAGAAGCTTGGAGTCGCCTAGCGATACGCAGTATTTT	TRBJ2-3	TRBV5-3	.	.
CASSLGPGVNTEAFF	TGTGCCAGCAGCTTAGGGCCCGGGGTGAACACTGAAGCTTTCTTT	TRBJ1-1	TRBV7-9	.	.
CASSLHQGKVGYTF	TGTGCCAGCAGCTTGCATCAGGGGAAAGTTGGCTACACCTTC	TRBJ1-2	TRBV5-5	.	.
CASSLLFSYFQGGNQPQHF	TGTGCCAGCAGTTTACTCTTCTCTTATTTCCAGGGTGGCAATCAGCCCCAGCATTTT	TRBJ1-5	TRBV28	.	.
CASRGGLYEQYF	TGTGCCAGCCGCGGCGGACTCTACGAGCAGTACTTC	TRBJ2-7	TRBV28	.	.
CASSPGGRATHEQFF	TGTGCCAGCTCACCGGGCGGGAGGGCCACCCATGAGCAGTTCTTC	TRBJ2-1	TRBV18	once	TRBD2
CAWKGWEGRLYNEQFF	TGTGCCTGGAAGGGGTGGGAGGGCCGACTGTACAATGAGCAGTTCTTC	TRBJ2-1	TRBV30	.	TRBD2
CASSTRDPPYEQYF	TGTGCCAGCAGTACCCGGGACCCTCCCTACGAGCAGTACTTC	TRBJ2-7	TRBV27	.	.
CASSFMTGMNTEAFF	TGTGCCAGCAGCTTTATGACAGGGATGAACACTGAAGCTTTCTTT	TRBJ1-1	TRBV7-9	few	TRBD1
CAWMQRGNYGYTF	TGTGCCTGGATGCAACGGGGTAACTATGGCTACACCTTC	TRBJ1-2	TRBV30	.	.
CASSYRDGYTF	TGTGCCAGCAGTTACAGGGACGGCTACACCTTC	TRBJ1-2	TRBV28	.	.
CASSTRLVLNEQFF	TGTGCCAGCAGTACCAGACTAGTTTTGAATGAGCAGTTCTTC	TRBJ2-1	TRBV6-5	.	.
CAIRAGTDNEKLFF	TGTGCCATCAGGGCCGGGACAGATAATGAAAAACTGTTTTTT	TRBJ1-4	TRBV10-3	.	TRBD1
CASSFLGQAESPLHF	TGTGCCAGCAGTTTCCTCGGACAGGCAGAATCACCCCTCCACTTT	TRBJ1-6	TRBV28	.	TRBD1
CASSFSGTGSYEQYF	TGTGCCAGCAGCTTCTCCGGGACAGGCTCCTACGAGCAGTACTTC	TRBJ2-7	TRBV11-1	.	TRBD1
CASSGQGANQPQHF	TGTGCCAGCAGTGGACAGGGGGCCAATCAGCCCCAGCATTTT	TRBJ1-5	TRBV6-1	.	TRBD1
CATCPTGGKETQYF	TGTGCCACTTGTCCGACAGGGGGCAAAGAGACCCAGTACTTC	TRBJ2-5	TRBV19	.	TRBD1
CASSLVGETQYF	TGTGCCAGCAGCTTAGTTGGGGAGACCCAGTACTTC	TRBJ2-5	TRBV7-8	.	.
CASSLVRAGGIYEQYF	TGTGCCAGCAGCTTAGTCCGAGCGGGAGGGATCTACGAGCAGTACTTC	TRBJ2-7	TRBV7-9	.	TRBD2
CASSLGRGEQYF	TGTGCCAGCAGCTTAGGTCGCGGCGAGCAGTACTTC	TRBJ2-7	TRBV7-2	few	.
CASSLRLSQAGVRYNEQFF	TGTGCCAGCAGTTTACGGCTCAGCCAGGCGGGAGTCCGCTACAATGAGCAGTTCTTC	TRBJ2-1	TRBV27	.	TRBD2
CASTGQGHYGYTF	TGTGCCAGTACCGGACAGGGACACTATGGCTACACCTTC	TRBJ1-2	TRBV19	once	TRBD1
CASSDSGFGTEAFF	TGTGCCAGCAGCGATTCAGGGTTCGGCACTGAAGCTTTCTTT	TRBJ1-1	TRBV7-2	.	.
CASTSTGANVLTF	TGTGCCAGTACGTCCACTGGGGCCAACGTCCTGACTTTC	TRBJ2-6	TRBV19	.	.
CASSQVVALGYTF	TGTGCCAGCAGCCAAGTCGTAGCCCTGGGCTACACCTTC	TRBJ1-2	TRBV14	.	.
CASSFQGNTEAFF	TGTGCCAGCAGCTTTCAGGGGAACACTGAAGCTTTCTTT	TRBJ1-1	TRBV28	.	.
CATSRGISATNEKLFF	TGTGCCACCAGCAGAGGCATCAGCGCAACTAATGAAAAACTGTTTTTT	TRBJ1-4	TRBV15	.	.
CASRRTGEAFF	TGTGCCAGCAGACGGACAGGAGAAGCTTTCTTT	TRBJ1-1	TRBV6-6	once	TRBD1
CASSGGDGNQPQHF	TGTGCCAGCAGTGGTGGGGACGGCAATCAGCCCCAGCATTTT	TRBJ1-5	TRBV2	.	.
CASRAGGYNEQFF	TGTGCCAGCCGCGCGGGAGGCTACAATGAGCAGTTCTTC	TRBJ2-1	TRBV28	.	TRBD2
CSVPRRDGSISRRTDTQYF	TGCAGCGTCCCTCGGCGGGACGGCTCCATCTCCCGCCGCACAGATACGCAGTATTTT	TRBJ2-3	TRBV29-1	.	.
CASSTDLGTQYF	TGTGCTAGCAGCACGGATTTGGGGACCCAGTACTTC	TRBJ2-5	TRBV7-7	.	.
CASSVATLRRGELFF	TGTGCCAGCAGCGTGGCCACACTCCGCCGCGGGGAGCTGTTTTTT	TRBJ2-2	TRBV11-3	.	.
CASSQGTSLEADTQYF	TGTGCCAGCAGCCAGGGGACTAGCTTAGAGGCAGATACGCAGTATTTT	TRBJ2-3	TRBV4-2	.	TRBD2
CVISEYPGTGGVGAKETQYF	TGTGTCATCAGTGAGTACCCCGGGACAGGGGGCGTCGGTGCCAAAGAGACCCAGTACTTC	TRBJ2-5	TRBV10-3	.	TRBD1
CASSPIPGGETQYF	TGTGCCAGCTCACCAATTCCAGGGGGGGAGACCCAGTACTTC	TRBJ2-5	TRBV18	once	.